The sequence of this T cell receptor (beta chain) was determined in a study of shared clonotypes between healthy human individuals. Whole-study context: CD4 naive cells filled three plates per donor, CD4 memory three, CD8 naive two and CD8 memory one.

The protocol was immunoSEQ multiplex PCR, while the TCRdb copy is restricted to in-frame clones and leaves out a portion. The sample lists over a million clones; approximately 80% were seen once. Turning to this clone: Antigen unknown.

This CDR3 contains 12 residues. Germline V gene lookup returns CDR1 LGHNT and CDR2 FRNRAP. Trimming took off 6 bases at V and 4 bases at J, with 8 bases between the two ends. General study findings and limits: Compared with clonotypes that all four donors shared, non-shared clonotypes had lower generation probabilities. Rarefaction showed that sequencing of sorted subsets was incomplete (despite large depth).

The sequenced material came from memory CD4+ T cells from PBMCs. The subset: CD45RA-negative fraction. J is TRBJ2-3 and V is TRBV12-5; D call uncertain. The sequence derives from a man aged 18 to 29 in good health. Some clones in this sample may be carry-over from other donors' samples. CDR3 in DNA: TGTGCTAGTGGAAGGGATTCAGATACGCAGTATTTT. It specifies CASGRDSDTQYF. The full variable domain, its missing parts supplied by reference TRBV12-5 and TRBJ2-3, is DARVTQTPRHKVTEMGQEVTMRCQPILGHNTVFWYRQTMMQGLELLAYFRNRAPLDDSGMPKDRFSAEMPDATLATLKIQPSEPRDSAVYFCASGRDSDTQYFGPGTRLTVL.